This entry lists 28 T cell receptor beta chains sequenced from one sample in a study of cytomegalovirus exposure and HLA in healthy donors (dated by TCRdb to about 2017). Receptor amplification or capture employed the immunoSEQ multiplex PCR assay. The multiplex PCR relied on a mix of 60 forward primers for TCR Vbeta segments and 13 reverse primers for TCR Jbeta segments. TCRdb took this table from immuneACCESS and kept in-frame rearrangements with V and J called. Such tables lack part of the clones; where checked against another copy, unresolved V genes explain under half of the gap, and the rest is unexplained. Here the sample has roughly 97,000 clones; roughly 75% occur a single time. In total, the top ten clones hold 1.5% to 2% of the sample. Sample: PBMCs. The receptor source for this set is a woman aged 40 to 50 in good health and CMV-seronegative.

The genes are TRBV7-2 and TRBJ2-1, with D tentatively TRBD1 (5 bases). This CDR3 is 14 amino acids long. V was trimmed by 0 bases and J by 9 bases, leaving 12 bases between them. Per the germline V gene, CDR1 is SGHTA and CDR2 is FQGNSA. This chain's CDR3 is CASSLAPQGSEQFF. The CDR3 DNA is TGTGCCAGCAGCTTAGCTCCCCAGGGCAGTGAGCAGTTCTTC.

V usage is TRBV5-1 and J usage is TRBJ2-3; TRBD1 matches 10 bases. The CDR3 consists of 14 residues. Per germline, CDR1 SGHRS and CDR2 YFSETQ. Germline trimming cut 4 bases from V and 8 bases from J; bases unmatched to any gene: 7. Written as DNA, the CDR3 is TGCGCCAGCAGCCTCGGACAGGGGGAAGGTACGCAGTATTTT. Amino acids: CASSLGQGEGTQYF.

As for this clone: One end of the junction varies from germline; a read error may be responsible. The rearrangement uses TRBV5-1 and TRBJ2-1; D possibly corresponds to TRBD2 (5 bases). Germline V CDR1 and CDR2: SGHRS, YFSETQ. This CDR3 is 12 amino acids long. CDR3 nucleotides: TGCGCCAGCAGCGCGCCTAGCAATGCGCAGTTCTTC. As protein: CASSAPSNAQFF.

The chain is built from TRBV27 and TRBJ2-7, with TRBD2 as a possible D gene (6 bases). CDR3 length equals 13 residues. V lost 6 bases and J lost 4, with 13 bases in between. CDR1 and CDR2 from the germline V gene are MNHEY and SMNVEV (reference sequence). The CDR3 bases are TGTGCCAGCAGCCCGCTAGCGAAATACGAGCAGTACTTC. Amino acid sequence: CASSPLAKYEQYF.

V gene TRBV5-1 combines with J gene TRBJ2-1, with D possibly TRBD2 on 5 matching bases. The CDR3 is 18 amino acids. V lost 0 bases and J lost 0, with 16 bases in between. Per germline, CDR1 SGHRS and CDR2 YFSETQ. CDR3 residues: CASSLALVLESSYNEQFF. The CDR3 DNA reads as TGCGCCAGCAGCTTGGCCTTAGTACTAGAGAGCTCCTACAATGAGCAGTTCTTC.

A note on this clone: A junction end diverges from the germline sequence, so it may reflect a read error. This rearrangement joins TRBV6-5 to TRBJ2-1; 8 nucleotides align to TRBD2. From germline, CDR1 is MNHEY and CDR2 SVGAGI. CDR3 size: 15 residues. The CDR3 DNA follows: TGTGCCAGCAGTCTCAGCGGGAGCTCCCACAATGAGCAGTTCTTC. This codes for CASSLSGSSHNEQFF.

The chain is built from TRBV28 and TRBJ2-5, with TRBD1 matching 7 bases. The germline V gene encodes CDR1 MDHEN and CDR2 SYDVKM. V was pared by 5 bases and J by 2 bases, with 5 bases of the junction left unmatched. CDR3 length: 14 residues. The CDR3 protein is CASSIRDRQETQYF. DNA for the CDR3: TGTGCCAGCAGTATCCGGGACAGACAAGAGACCCAGTACTTC.

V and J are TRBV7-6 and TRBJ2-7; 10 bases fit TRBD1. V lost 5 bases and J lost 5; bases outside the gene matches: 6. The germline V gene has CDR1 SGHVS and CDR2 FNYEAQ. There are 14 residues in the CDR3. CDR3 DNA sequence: TGTGCCAGCAGCCAGGGAGGGACAGGGGACGAGCAGTACTTC. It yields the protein CASSQGGTGDEQYF.

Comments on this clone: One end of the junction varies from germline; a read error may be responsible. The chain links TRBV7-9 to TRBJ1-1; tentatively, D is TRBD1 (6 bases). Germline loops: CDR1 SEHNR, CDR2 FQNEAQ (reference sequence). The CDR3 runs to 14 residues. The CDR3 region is CAGSPLTGNTEAFF. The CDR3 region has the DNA TGTGCCGGCAGCCCTCTGACAGGGAACACTGAAGCTTTCTTT.

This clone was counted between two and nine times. CDR3: CASSLGRPDTQYF. The CDR3 DNA reads TGTGCCAGCAGCTTAGGGCGGCCAGATACGCAGTATTTT. The chain recombines TRBV7-2 with TRBJ2-3; D uncertain. The V gene's germline CDR1 is SGHTA and CDR2 FQGNSA. The CDR3 is made up of 13 amino acids. With 1 base removed from V and 4 bases from J, the gap between germline ends came to 6 bases.

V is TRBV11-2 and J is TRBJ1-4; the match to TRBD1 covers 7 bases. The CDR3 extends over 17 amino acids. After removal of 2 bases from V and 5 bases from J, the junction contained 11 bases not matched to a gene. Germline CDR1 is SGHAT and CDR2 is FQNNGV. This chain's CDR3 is CASSLHPWTGTNEKLFF. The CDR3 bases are TGTGCCAGCAGCTTACACCCCTGGACAGGAACGAATGAAAAACTGTTTTTT.

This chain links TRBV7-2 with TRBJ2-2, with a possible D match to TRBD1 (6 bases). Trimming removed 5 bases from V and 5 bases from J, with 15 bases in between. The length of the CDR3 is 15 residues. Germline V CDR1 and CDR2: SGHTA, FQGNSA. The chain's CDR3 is CASSLVPGDTGELFF. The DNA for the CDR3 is TGTGCCAGCAGCCTGGTCCCAGGGGATACCGGGGAGCTGTTTTTT.

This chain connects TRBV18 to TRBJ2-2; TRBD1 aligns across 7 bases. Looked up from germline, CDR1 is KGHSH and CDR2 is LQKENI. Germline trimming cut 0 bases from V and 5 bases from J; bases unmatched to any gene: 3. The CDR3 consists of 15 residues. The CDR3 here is CASSPPLTGTGELFF. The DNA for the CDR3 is TGTGCCAGCTCACCACCTCTGACAGGGACCGGGGAGCTGTTTTTT.

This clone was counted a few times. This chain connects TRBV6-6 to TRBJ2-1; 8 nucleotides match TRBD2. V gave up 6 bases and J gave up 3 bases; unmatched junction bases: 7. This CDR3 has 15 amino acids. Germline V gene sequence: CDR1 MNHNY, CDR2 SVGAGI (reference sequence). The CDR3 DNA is TGTGCCAGCAGAAAACTAGCGGAAAACTACAATGAGCAGTTCTTC. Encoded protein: CASRKLAENYNEQFF.

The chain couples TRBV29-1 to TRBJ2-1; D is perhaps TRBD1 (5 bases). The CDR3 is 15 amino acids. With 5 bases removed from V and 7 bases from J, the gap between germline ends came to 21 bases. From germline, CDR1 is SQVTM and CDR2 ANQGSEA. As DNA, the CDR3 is TGCAGCGTTCTACAGGCCGTTACCCATGATAATGAGCAGTTCTTC. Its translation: CSVLQAVTHDNEQFF.

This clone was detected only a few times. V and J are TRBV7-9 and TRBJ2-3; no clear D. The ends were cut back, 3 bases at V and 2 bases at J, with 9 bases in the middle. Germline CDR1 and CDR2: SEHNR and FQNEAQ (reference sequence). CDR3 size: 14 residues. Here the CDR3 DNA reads TGTGCCAGCAGCTTGAGCCAGGCCACAGATACGCAGTATTTT. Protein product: CASSLSQATDTQYF. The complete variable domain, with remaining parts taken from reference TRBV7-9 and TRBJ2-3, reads DTGVSQNPRHKITKRGQNVTFRCDPISEHNRLYWYRQTLGQGPEFLTYFQNEAQLEKSRLLSDRFSAERPKGSFSTLEIQRTEQGDSAMYLCASSLSQATDTQYFGPGTRLTVL.

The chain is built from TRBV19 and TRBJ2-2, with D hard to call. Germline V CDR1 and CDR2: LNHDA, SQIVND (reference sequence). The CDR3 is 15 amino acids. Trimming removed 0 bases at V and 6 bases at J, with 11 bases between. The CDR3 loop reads CASSIDLNRAGELFF. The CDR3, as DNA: TGTGCCAGTAGTATAGATCTCAATCGGGCCGGGGAGCTGTTTTTT.

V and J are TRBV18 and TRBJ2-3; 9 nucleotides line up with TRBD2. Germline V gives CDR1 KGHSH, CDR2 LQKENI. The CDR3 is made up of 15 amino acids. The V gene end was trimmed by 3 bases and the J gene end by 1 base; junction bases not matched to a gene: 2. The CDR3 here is CASSPLAGRTDTQYF. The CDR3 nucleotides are TGTGCCAGCTCACCCCTAGCGGGGCGCACAGATACGCAGTATTTT.

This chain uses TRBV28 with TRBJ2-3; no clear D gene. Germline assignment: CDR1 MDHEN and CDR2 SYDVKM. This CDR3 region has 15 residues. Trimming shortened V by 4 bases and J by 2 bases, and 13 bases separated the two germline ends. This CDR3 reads CASSWSVGVTDTQYF. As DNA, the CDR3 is TGTGCCAGCAGTTGGTCGGTCGGAGTCACAGATACGCAGTATTTT.

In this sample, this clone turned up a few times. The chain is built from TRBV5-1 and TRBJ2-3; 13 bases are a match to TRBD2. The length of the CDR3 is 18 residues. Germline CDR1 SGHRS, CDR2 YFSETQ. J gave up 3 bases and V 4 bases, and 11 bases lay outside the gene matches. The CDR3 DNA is TGCGCCAGCAGCCCAGTATCCGGACTAGCGGGAGTAACAGATACGCAGTATTTT. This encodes CASSPVSGLAGVTDTQYF. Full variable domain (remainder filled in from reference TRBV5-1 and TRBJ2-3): KAGVTQTPRYLIKTRGQQVTLSCSPISGHRSVSWYQQTPGQGLQFLFEYFSETQRNKGNFPGRFSGRQFSNSRSEMNVSTLELGDSALYLCASSPVSGLAGVTDTQYFGPGTRLTVL.

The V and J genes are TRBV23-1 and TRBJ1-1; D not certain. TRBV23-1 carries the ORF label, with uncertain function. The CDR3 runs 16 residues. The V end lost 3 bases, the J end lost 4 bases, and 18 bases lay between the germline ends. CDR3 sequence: CASSHSPRVNGTEAFF. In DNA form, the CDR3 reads TGCGCCAGCAGTCACTCCCCCCGGGTGAATGGCACTGAAGCTTTCTTT.

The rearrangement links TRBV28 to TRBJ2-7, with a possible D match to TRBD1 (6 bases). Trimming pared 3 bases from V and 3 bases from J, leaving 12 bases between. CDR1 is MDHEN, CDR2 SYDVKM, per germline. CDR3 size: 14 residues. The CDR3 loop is CASSFQTGLYEQYF. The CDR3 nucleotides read TGTGCCAGCAGTTTTCAAACAGGGCTCTACGAGCAGTACTTC.

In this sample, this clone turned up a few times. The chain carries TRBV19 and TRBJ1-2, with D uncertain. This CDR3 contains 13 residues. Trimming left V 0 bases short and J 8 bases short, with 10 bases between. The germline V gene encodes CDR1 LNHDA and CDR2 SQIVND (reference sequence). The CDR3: CASSIELLGGYTF. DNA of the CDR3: TGTGCCAGTAGTATAGAGTTGTTGGGCGGCTACACCTTC.

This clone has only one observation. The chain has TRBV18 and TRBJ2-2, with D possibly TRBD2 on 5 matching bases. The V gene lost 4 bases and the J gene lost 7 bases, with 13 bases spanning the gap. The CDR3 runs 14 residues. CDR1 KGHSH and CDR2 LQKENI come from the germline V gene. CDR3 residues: CASSQGLEDGELFF. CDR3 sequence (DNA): TGTGCCAGCTCACAGGGTTTGGAGGACGGGGAGCTGTTTTTT.

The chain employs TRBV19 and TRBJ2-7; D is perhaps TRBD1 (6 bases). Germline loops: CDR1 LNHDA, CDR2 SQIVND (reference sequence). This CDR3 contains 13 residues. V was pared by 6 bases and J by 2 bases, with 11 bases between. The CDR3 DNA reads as TGTGCCAGTAGCATGACAGGAGCCTACGAGCAGTACTTC. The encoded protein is CASSMTGAYEQYF. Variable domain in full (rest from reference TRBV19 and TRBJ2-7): DGGITQSPKYLFRKEGQNVTLSCEQNLNHDAMYWYRQDPGQGLRLIYYSQIVNDFQKGDIAEGYSVSREKKESFPLTVTSAQKNPTAFYLCASSMTGAYEQYFGPGTRLTVT.

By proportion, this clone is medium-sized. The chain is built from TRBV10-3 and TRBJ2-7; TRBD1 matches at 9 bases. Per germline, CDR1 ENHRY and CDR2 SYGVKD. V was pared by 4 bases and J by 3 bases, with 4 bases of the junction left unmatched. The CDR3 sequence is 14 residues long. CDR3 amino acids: CAISGGTGIYEQYF. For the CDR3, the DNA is TGTGCCATCAGTGGCGGGACAGGGATCTACGAGCAGTACTTC.

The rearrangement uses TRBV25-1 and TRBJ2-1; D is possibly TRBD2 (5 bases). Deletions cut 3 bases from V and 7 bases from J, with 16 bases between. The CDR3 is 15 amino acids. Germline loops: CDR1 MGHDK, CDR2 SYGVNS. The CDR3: CASSDPFTRGNEQFF. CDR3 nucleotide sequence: TGTGCCAGCAGTGACCCGTTTACTAGAGGGAATGAGCAGTTCTTC. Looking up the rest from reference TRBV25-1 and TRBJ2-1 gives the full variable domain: EADIYQTPRYLVIGTGKKITLECSQTMGHDKMYWYQQDPGMELHLIHYSYGVNSTEKGDLSSESTVSRIRTEHFPLTLESARPSHTSQYLCASSDPFTRGNEQFFGPGTRLTVL.

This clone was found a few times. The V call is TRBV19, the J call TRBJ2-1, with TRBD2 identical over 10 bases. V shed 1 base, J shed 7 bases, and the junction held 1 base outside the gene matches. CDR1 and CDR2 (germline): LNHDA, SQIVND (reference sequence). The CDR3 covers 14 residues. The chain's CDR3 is CASSIASGGNEQFF. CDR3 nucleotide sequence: TGTGCCAGTAGTATAGCTAGCGGGGGTAATGAGCAGTTCTTC.